What follows are 8 T cell receptor beta chains derived from one specimen sequenced in a study of cytotoxic CD8 clonotypes in ibrutinib-treated CLL. TCRdb's copy holds only in-frame clones and misses some; the assay was immunoSEQ multiplex PCR. The sample lists some 81,000 clones; 70% to 80% were seen once. The sequencing here drew on PBMCs, taken after 12 months of ibrutinib treatment. These receptors all stem from a human donor with chronic lymphocytic leukemia.

The chain has TRBV6-4 and TRBJ2-7, with 10 bases lining up with TRBD2. The germline V gene has CDR1 MRHNA and CDR2 SNTAGT. V was pared by 6 bases and J by 5 bases, with 13 bases of the junction left unmatched. This CDR3 is built from 16 residues. CDR3 coding DNA: TGTGCCAGCAGGGGGGCCCCGGGACTAGCGTACCACGAGCAGTACTTC. This sequence encodes CASRGAPGLAYHEQYF.

The chain employs TRBV5-1 and TRBJ1-2, with D perhaps TRBD1 (6 bases). This CDR3 has 17 residues. Germline assignment: CDR1 SGHRS and CDR2 YFSETQ. Between the trimmed V and J ends, which lost 0 bases and 4 bases, there was a span of 19 bases. The CDR3 DNA follows: TGCGCCAGCAGCTTGGGGGCCCCGACAAGGGGGTCCTATGGCTACACCTTC. Amino acids: CASSLGAPTRGSYGYTF.

This clone was recorded only once. This chain links TRBV4-1 with TRBJ1-2; possible D gene TRBD1, 5 bases. Looked up from germline, CDR1 is MGHRA and CDR2 is YSYEKL. The CDR3 consists of 19 residues. Deletions cut 0 bases from V and 4 bases from J, with 24 bases between. CDR3 loop: CASSQEGGAGSLPIYGYTF. CDR3 sequence (DNA): TGCGCCAGCAGCCAAGAGGGAGGGGCAGGGTCCCTTCCAATCTATGGCTACACCTTC.

This rearrangement joins TRBV18 to TRBJ2-3; 8 bases map to TRBD2. J gave up 4 bases and V 2 bases, and 8 bases lay outside the gene matches. CDR3 length equals 16 residues. CDR1 and CDR2 from the germline V gene are KGHSH and LQKENI. The CDR3 sequence: CASSPASGQAADTQYF. CDR3 coding DNA: TGTGCCAGCTCACCAGCTAGCGGGCAGGCAGCAGATACGCAGTATTTT.

This sequence joins TRBV5-1 and TRBJ2-5, with 10 bases matching TRBD2. The length of the CDR3 is 13 residues. Germline V gene lookup returns CDR1 SGHRS and CDR2 YFSETQ. Trimming cost V 9 bases and J 1 base; bases outside gene matches: 3. CDR3 in DNA: TGCGCCACCCGGACTAGCGGCCAAGAGACCCAGTACTTC. This codes for CATRTSGQETQYF. Full variable domain (remainder filled in from reference TRBV5-1 and TRBJ2-5): KAGVTQTPRYLIKTRGQQVTLSCSPISGHRSVSWYQQTPGQGLQFLFEYFSETQRNKGNFPGRFSGRQFSNSRSEMNVSTLELGDSALYLCATRTSGQETQYFGPGTRLLVL.

This chain links TRBV30 with TRBJ2-3; D ambiguous. Trimming stripped 2 bases from V and 1 base from J, with 13 bases between. Germline loops: CDR1 GTSNPN, CDR2 SVGIG (reference sequence). CDR3 length equals 15 residues. Here the CDR3 reads CAWSTTWGGTDTQYF. CDR3 bases: TGTGCCTGGAGTACCACCTGGGGTGGCACAGATACGCAGTATTTT.

The CDR3 loop reads CASRPGQSSGNTIYF. CDR3 in DNA: TGTGCCAGTAGACCCGGACAGAGCTCTGGAAACACCATATATTTT. The V and J genes are TRBV19 and TRBJ1-3; the D gene is possibly TRBD1 (6 bases). Germline CDR1 and CDR2: LNHDA and SQIVND (reference sequence). This CDR3 has 15 amino acids. The ends were cut back, 6 bases at V and 0 bases at J, with 12 bases in the middle.

V is TRBV7-2 and J is TRBJ1-1, with a possible D match to TRBD1 (5 bases). The length of the CDR3 is 16 residues. Trimming cost V 0 bases and J 1 base, with 12 bases left between them. Germline-derived CDR1 and CDR2 are SGHTA and FQGNSA. CDR3 nucleotides: TGTGCCAGCAGCTTAGCCGGGACGCTCTCGAACACTGAAGCTTTCTTT. This translates into CASSLAGTLSNTEAFF.